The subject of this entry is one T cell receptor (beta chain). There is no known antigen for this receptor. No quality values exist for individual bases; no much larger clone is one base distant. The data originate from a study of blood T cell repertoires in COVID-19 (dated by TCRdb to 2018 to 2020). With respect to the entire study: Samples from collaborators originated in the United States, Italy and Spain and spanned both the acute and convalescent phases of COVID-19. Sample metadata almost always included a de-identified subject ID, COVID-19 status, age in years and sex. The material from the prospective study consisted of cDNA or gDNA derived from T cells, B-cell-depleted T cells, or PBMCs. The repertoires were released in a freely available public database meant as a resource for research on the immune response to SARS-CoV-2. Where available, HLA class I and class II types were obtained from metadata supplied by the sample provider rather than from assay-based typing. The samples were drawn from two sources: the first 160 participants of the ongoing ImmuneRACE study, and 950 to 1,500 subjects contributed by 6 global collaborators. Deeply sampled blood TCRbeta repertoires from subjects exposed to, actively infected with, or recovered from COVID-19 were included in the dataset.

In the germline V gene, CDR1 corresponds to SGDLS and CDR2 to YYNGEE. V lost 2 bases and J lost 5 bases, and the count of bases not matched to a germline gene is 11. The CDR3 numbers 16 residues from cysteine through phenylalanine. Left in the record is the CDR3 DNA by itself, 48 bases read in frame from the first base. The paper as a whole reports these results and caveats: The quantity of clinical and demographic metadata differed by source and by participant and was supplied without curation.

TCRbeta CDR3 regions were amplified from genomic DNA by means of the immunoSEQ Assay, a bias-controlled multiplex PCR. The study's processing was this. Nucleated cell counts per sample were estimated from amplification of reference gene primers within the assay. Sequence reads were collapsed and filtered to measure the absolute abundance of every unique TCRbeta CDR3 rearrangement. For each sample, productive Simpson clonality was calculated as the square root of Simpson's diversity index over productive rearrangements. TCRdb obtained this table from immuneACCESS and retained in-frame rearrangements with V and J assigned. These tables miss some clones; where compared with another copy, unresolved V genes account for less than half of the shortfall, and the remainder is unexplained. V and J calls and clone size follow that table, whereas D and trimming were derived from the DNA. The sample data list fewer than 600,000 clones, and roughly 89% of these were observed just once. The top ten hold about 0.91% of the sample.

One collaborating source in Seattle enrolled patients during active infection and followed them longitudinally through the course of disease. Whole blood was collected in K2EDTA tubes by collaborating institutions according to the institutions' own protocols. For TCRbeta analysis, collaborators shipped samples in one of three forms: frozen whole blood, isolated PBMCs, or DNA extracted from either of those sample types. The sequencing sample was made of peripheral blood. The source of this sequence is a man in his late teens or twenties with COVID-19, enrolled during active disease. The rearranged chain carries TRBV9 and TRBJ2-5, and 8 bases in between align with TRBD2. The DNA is TGTGCCAGCAGCGTCAGAGCGGGAGTTGCTGTGGAGACCCAGTACTTC. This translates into CASSVRAGVAVETQYF.